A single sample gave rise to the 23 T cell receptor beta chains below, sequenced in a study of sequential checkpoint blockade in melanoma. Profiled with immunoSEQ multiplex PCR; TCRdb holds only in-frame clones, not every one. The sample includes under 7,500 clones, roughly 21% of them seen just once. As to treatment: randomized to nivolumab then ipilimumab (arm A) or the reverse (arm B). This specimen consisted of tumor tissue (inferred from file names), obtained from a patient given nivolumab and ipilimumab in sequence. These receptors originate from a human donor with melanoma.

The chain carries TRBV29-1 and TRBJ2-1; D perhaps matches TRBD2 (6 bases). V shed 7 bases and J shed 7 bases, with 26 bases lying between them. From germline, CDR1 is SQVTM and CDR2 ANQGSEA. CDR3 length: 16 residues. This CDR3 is CSGYGEPAAGGNEQFF. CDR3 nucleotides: TGCAGCGGGTACGGGGAGCCGGCAGCGGGTGGGAATGAGCAGTTCTTC.

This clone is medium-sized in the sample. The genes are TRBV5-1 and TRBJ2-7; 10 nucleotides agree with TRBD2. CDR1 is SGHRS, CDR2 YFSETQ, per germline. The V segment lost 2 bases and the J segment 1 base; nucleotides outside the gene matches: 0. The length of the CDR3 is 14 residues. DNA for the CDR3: TGCGCCAGCAGCTTTAGCGGGGGGTCCTACGAGCAGTACTTC. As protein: CASSFSGGSYEQYF.

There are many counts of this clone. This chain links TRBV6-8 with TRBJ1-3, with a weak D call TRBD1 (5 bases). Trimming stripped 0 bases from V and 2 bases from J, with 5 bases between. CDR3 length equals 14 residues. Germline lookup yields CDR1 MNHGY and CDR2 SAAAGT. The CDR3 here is CASSYSGAGNTIYF. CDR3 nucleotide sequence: TGTGCCAGCAGTTACTCAGGGGCTGGAAACACCATATATTTT.

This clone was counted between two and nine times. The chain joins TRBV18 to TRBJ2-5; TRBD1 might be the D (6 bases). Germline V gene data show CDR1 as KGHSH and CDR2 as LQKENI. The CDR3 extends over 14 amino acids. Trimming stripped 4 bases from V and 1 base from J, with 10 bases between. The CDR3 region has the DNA TGTGCCAGCTCACGGACAGTTTCCCAAGAGACCCAGTACTTC. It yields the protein CASSRTVSQETQYF.

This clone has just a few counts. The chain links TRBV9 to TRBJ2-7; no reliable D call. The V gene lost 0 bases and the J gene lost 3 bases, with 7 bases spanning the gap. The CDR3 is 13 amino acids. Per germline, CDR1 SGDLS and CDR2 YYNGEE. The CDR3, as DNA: TGTGCCAGCAGCGTAGGGCCTAACTACGAGCAGTACTTC. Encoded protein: CASSVGPNYEQYF.

This CDR3 is CASSESSARTDTQYF. CDR3 DNA sequence: TGCGCCAGCAGTGAGTCGAGCGCTCGCACAGATACGCAGTATTTT. The chain combines TRBV10-1 with TRBJ2-3; D is unclear. The CDR3 length is 15 residues. V lost 0 bases and J 1 base, leaving 8 bases between the germline ends. The V gene's germline CDR1 is WNHNN and CDR2 SYGVQD (reference sequence).

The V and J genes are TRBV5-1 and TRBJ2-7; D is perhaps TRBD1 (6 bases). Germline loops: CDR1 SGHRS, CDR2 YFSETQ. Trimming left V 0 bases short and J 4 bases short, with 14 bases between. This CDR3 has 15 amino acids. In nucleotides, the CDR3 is TGCGCCAGCAGCTTGGGGAGTTACAGGGAATACGAGCAGTACTTC. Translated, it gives CASSLGSYREYEQYF.

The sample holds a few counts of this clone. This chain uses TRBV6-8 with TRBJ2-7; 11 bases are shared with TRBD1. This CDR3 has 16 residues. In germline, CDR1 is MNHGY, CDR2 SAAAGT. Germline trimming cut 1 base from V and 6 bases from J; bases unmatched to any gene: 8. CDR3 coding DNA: TGTGCCAGCAGTTACTTCGGACAGGGGGCGCCGGGCGAGCAGTACTTC. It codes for CASSYFGQGAPGEQYF.

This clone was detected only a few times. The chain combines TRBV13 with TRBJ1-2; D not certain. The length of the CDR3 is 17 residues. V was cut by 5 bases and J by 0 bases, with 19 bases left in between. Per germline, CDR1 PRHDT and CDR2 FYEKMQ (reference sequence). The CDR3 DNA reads TGTGCCAGCAGCCCCTATTCAAATCGGTTAGCTAACTATGGCTACACCTTC. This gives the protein CASSPYSNRLANYGYTF.

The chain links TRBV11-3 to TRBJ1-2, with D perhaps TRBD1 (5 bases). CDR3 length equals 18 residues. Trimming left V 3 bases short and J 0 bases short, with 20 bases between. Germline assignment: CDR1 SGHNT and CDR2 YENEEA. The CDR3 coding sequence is TGTGCCAGCAGCTTGAACGGTCGGGTGTCAGGGACTAACTATGGCTACACCTTC. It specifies CASSLNGRVSGTNYGYTF.

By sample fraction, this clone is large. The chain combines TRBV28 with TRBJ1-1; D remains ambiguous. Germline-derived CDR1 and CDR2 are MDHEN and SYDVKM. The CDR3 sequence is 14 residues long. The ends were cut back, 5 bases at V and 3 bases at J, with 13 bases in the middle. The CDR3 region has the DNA TGTGCCAGCAGTGCCGTTTGGCGGGACACTGAAGCTTTCTTT. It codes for CASSAVWRDTEAFF.

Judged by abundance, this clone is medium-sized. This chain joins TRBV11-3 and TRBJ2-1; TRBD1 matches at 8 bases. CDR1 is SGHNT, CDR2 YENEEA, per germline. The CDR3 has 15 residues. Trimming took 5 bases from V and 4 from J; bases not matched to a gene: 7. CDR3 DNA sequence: TGTGCCAGCAGCGAGACGACAGGGGAATACAATGAGCAGTTCTTC. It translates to CASSETTGEYNEQFF.

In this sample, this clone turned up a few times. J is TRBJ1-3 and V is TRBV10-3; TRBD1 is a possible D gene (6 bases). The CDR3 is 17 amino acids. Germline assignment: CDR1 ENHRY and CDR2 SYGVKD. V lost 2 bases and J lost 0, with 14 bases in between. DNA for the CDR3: TGTGCCATCAGTGAGCGAATGGGGGCCGACTCTGGAAACACCATATATTTT. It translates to CAISERMGADSGNTIYF.

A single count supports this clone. CDR3 nucleotide sequence: TGTGCCAGTCCGATAGCGGGAGGGCCGTACAATGAGCAGTTCTTC. This codes for CASPIAGGPYNEQFF. The chain joins TRBV19 to TRBJ2-1, with 11 bases aligning to TRBD2. CDR1 is LNHDA, CDR2 SQIVND, per germline (reference sequence). Trimming took 8 bases from V and 4 from J; bases not matched to a gene: 7. This CDR3 is built from 15 residues.

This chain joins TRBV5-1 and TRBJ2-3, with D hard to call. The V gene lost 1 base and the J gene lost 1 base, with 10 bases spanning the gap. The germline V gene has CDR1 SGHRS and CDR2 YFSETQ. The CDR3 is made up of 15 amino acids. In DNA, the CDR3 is TGCGCCAGCAGCTTGAAAGGGTCGGGCACAGATACGCAGTATTTT. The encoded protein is CASSLKGSGTDTQYF.

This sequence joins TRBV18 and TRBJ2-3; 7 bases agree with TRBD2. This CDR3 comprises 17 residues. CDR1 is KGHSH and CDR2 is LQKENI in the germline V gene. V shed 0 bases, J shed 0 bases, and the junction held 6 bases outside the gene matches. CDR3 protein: CASSPPGLAVSTDTQYF. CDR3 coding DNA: TGTGCCAGCTCACCACCCGGTCTAGCGGTTAGCACAGATACGCAGTATTTT.

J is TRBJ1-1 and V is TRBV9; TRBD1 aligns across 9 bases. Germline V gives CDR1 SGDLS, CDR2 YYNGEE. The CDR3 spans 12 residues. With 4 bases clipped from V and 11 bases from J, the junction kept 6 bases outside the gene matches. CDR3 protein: CASSLGDRDAFF. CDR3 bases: TGTGCCAGCAGCTTAGGGGACAGGGACGCTTTCTTT.

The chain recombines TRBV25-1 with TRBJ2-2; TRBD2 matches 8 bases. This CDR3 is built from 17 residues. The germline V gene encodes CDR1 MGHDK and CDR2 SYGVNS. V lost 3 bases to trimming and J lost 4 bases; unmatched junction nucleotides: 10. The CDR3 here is CASSETGGAVGTGELFF. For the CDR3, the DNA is TGTGCCAGCAGTGAGACCGGGGGGGCGGTGGGCACCGGGGAGCTGTTTTTT.

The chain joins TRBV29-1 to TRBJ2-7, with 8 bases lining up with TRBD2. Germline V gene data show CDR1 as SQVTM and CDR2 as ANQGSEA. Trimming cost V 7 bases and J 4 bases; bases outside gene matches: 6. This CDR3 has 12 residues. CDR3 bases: TGCAGCGCCGCGGGAGGTCTGTACGAGCAGTACTTC. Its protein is CSAAGGLYEQYF.

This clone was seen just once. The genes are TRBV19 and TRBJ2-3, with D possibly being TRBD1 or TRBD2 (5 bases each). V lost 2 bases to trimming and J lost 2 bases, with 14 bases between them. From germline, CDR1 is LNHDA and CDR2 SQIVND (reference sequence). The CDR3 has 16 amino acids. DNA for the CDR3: TGTGCCAGTAGTATATGGGACCCCATTTCCACAGATACGCAGTATTTT. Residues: CASSIWDPISTDTQYF.

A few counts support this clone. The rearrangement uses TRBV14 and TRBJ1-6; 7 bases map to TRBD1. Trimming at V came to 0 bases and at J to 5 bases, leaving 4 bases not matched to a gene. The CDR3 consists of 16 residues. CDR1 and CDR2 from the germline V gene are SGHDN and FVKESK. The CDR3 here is CASSQEGQRNNSPLHF. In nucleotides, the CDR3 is TGTGCCAGCAGCCAAGAGGGACAGAGAAATAATTCACCCCTCCACTTT. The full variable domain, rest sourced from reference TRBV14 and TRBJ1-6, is EAGVTQFPSHSVIEKGQTVTLRCDPISGHDNLYWYRRVMGKEIKFLLHFVKESKQDESGMPNNRFLAERTGGTYSTLKVQPAELEDSGVYFCASSQEGQRNNSPLHFGNGTRLTVT.

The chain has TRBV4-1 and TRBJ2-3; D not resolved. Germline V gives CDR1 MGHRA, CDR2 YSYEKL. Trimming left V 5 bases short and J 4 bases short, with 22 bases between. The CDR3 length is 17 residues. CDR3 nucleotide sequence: TGCGCCAGCAGCGCCAAGTACGACCCTTTTTTCCCAGATACGCAGTATTTT. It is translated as CASSAKYDPFFPDTQYF.

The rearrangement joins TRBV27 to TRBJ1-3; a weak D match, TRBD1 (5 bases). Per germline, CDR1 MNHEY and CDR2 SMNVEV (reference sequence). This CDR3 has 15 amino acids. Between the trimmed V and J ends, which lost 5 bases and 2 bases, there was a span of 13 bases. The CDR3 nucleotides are TGTGCCAGCAGTCTGACCGGGGGGACTGGAAACACCATATATTTT. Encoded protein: CASSLTGGTGNTIYF.